Each of the 14 T cell receptor beta chains below was sequenced from the same sample in a study of T cells after yellow fever vaccination. TCRdb re-called the 5' RACE reads with MiXCR, one entry per CDR3 protein. This sample has 200,000 to 250,000 distinct CDR3 sequences, with around 7% found just once. This sample comprised CD4+ T cells sorted from PBMCs, obtained 15 days after the yellow fever booster vaccination. The receptors shown here come from a man aged 25-40 years who received the YFV17D yellow fever vaccine.

The chain joins TRBV2 to TRBJ1-5; D may be TRBD1 (6 bases). The V gene lost 5 bases and the J gene lost 1 base, with 18 bases spanning the gap. This CDR3 region has 17 residues. Per germline, CDR1 SNHLY and CDR2 FYNNEI. The CDR3 reads CASSSLQTGRSNQPQHF. In nucleotides, the CDR3 is TGTGCCAGCAGTTCTCTCCAGACAGGACGGAGCAATCAGCCCCAGCATTTT.

The rearrangement joins TRBV29-1 to TRBJ1-2; D unclear. The CDR3 covers 12 residues. Trimming cost V 7 bases and J 2 bases, with 11 bases left between them. The germline V gene encodes CDR1 SQVTM and CDR2 ANQGSEA. The CDR3 protein is CSAPGSNYGYTF. The DNA for the CDR3 is TGCAGCGCCCCGGGTTCGAACTATGGCTACACCTTC.

In its sample, this clonotype was seen many times. This sequence joins TRBV29-1 and TRBJ2-5; either TRBD1 or TRBD2 may fit D (5 bases each). The CDR3 is 14 amino acids. Trimming removed 7 bases from V and 3 bases from J, with 18 bases in between. Germline CDR1 and CDR2: SQVTM and ANQGSEA. In nucleotides, the CDR3 is TGCAGCGCTACCCTGCCGGGGCTAGAAGAGACCCAGTACTTC. Translated: CSATLPGLEETQYF.

Many counts were recorded for this clonotype. The J gene is TRBJ2-1, the V gene TRBV7-2; 7 bases are shared with TRBD2. V lost 7 bases to trimming and J lost 5 bases; unmatched junction nucleotides: 5. The CDR3 is 13 residues long. Per germline, CDR1 SGHTA and CDR2 FQGNSA. The CDR3 region is CASKSGLNNEQFF. DNA of the CDR3: TGTGCCAGCAAATCGGGACTAAACAATGAGCAGTTCTTC.

This clonotype was seen a handful of times. V gene TRBV12-3 or TRBV12-4 combines with J gene TRBJ2-1; TRBD2 aligns across 10 bases. The CDR3 has 16 residues. V lost 3 bases to trimming and J lost 7 bases; unmatched junction nucleotides: 9. CDR3 in DNA: TGTGCCAGCAGTTTTTCCCCTAGCGGGAGATGGAATGAGCAGTTCTTC. Amino acids: CASSFSPSGRWNEQFF.

This sequence joins TRBV18 and TRBJ1-1; D gene unclear. The CDR3 has 13 residues. Germline V gene sequence: CDR1 KGHSH, CDR2 LQKENI. Deletions cut 2 bases from V and 9 bases from J, with 13 bases between. Here the CDR3 reads CASSPEMGNQAFF. The CDR3 nucleotides read TGTGCCAGCTCACCAGAGATGGGAAACCAAGCTTTCTTT.

This sequence joins TRBV5-1 and TRBJ2-1, with 8 bases identical to TRBD2. Germline V lookup: CDR1 SGHRS, CDR2 YFSETQ. The CDR3 runs 15 residues. After removal of 6 bases from V and 3 bases from J, the junction contained 8 bases not matched to a gene. CDR3 DNA sequence: TGCGCCAGCACAAAGAGCGGGAGCGACTACAATGAGCAGTTCTTC. Protein sequence: CASTKSGSDYNEQFF.

There are a few counts of this clonotype. The V gene is TRBV6-2 or TRBV6-3, the J gene TRBJ2-7; 10 bases align to TRBD2. J lost 6 bases, V lost 7 bases, and 6 bases had no gene match. Germline V gene data show CDR1 as MNHEY and CDR2 as SVGEGT. The CDR3 sequence is 13 residues long. Here the CDR3 DNA reads TGTGCCAGCAAAGCGGGAGGGCCCTCCGAGCAGTACTTC. Protein sequence: CASKAGGPSEQYF.

V and J are TRBV20-1 and TRBJ2-5; possible D gene TRBD2, 5 bases. V gave up 3 bases and J gave up 3 bases, with 11 bases separating them. Germline V gene sequence: CDR1 DFQATT, CDR2 SNEGSKA (reference sequence). This CDR3 has 13 amino acids. CDR3 DNA sequence: TGCAGTGCTAGTCTAGGAGCGGAAGAGACCCAGTACTTC. It translates to CSASLGAEETQYF.

As DNA, the CDR3 is TGTGCCAGCAGCTTCCGGGACAGATACAATGAGCAGTTCTTC. This sequence encodes CASSFRDRYNEQFF. The V call is TRBV7-9, the J call TRBJ2-1; 7 nucleotides agree with TRBD1. The CDR3 spans 14 residues. CDR1 SEHNR and CDR2 FQNEAQ come from the germline V gene (reference sequence). J was trimmed by 4 bases and V by 3 bases; bases with no gene match: 3.

The V and J genes are TRBV15 and TRBJ2-7; tentative D call: TRBD1 (5 bases). The germline V and J ends were trimmed by 0 bases and 0 bases, with 30 bases remaining between them. This CDR3 has 22 amino acids. CDR1 and CDR2 from the germline V gene are LNHNV and YYDKDF (reference sequence). In DNA, the CDR3 is TGTGCCACCAGCAGAGACCCCAAGATAACCGGAAGGGGCCACCTGAGCTCCTACGAGCAGTACTTC. The encoded protein is CATSRDPKITGRGHLSSYEQYF.

There are many counts of this clonotype. V is TRBV12-1 and J is TRBJ2-1. TRBV12-1 is listed as a pseudogene. The CDR3 is 11 amino acids. CDR3 protein: CASSLRREQFF. The CDR3 DNA reads TGTGCCAGCAGCTTAAGGCGTGAGCAGTTCTTC.

This clonotype showed up just a few times. This rearrangement joins TRBV19 to TRBJ2-7; 7 positions agree with TRBD1. CDR1 and CDR2 (germline): LNHDA, SQIVND (reference sequence). Trimming cost V 3 bases and J 6 bases; bases outside gene matches: 17. CDR3 length: 17 residues. CDR3 sequence reads: CASSIWRPGQSFVEQYF. The DNA of the CDR3 is TGTGCCAGTAGTATTTGGCGCCCGGGACAGAGTTTCGTCGAGCAGTACTTC.

The genes are TRBV6-5 and TRBJ1-6; D is ambiguous. The CDR3 totals 17 residues. V dropped 2 bases and J dropped 4 bases, with 15 bases sitting between them. Germline assignment: CDR1 MNHEY and CDR2 SVGAGI. CDR3 protein: CASSYKFGQAYNSPLHF. CDR3 bases: TGTGCCAGCAGTTACAAATTTGGCCAGGCTTATAATTCACCCCTCCACTTT.